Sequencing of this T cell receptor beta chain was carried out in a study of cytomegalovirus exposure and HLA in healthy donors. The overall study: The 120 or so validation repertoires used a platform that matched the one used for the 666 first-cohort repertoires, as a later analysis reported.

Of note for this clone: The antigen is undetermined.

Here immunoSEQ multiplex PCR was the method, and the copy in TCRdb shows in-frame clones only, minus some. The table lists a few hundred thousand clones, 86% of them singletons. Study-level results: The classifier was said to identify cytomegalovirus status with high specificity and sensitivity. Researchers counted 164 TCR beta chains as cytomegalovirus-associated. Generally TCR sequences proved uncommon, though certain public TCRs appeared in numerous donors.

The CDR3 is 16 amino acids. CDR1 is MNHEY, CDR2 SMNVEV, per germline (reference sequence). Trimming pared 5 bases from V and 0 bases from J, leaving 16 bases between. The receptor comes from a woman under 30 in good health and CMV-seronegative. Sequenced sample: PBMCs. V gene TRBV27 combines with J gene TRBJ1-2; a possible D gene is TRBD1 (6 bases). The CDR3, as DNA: TGTGCCAGCAGTCCGCAGGACAGTTCTGCTAACTATGGCTACACCTTC. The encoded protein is CASSPQDSSANYGYTF.